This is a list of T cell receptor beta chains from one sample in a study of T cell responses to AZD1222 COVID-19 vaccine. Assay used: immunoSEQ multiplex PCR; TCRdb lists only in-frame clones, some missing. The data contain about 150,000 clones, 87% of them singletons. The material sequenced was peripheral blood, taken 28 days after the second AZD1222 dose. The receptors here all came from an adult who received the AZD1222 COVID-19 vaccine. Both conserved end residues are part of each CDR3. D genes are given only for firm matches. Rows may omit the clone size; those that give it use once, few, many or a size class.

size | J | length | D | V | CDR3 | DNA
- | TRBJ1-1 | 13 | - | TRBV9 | CASSVDGETEAFF | TGTGCCAGCAGCGTAGACGGGGAAACTGAAGCTTTCTTT
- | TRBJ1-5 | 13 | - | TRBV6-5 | CASSSGRNQPQHF | TGTGCCAGCAGTTCCGGGCGCAATCAGCCCCAGCATTTT
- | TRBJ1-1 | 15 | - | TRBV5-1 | CASREPGSRTTEAFF | TGCGCCAGCAGGGAGCCGGGCAGTCGGACCACTGAAGCTTTCTTT
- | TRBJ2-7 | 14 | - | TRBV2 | CASNIEAGSYEQYF | TGTGCCAGCAATATCGAGGCGGGCTCCTACGAGCAGTACTTC
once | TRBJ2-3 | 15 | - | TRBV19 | CASSIQGSNTDTQYF | TGTGCCAGTAGTATCCAGGGGTCAAACACAGATACGCAGTATTTT
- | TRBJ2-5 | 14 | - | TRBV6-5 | CASTAPGFQETQYF | TGTGCCAGCACCGCCCCAGGGTTTCAAGAGACCCAGTACTTC
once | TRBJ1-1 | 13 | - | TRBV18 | CASSPTANTEAFF | TGTGCCAGCTCACCGACGGCGAACACTGAAGCTTTCTTT
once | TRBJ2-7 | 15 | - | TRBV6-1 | CASSEEVGGVYEQYF | TGTGCCAGCAGTGAAGAGGTTGGCGGGGTATACGAGCAGTACTTC
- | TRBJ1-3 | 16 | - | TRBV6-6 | CASSYTTAGAGNTIYF | TGTGCCAGCAGTTACACAACGGCAGGGGCTGGAAACACCATATATTTT
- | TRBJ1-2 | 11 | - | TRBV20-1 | CSATGGVGYTF | TGCAGTGCTACCGGGGGGGTCGGCTACACCTTC
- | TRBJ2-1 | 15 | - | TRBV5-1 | CASSPISSSYNEQFF | TGCGCCAGCAGTCCCATTTCGAGCTCCTACAATGAGCAGTTCTTC